There are a few counts of the clone carrying this TCR beta chain. Molecular barcoding with unique molecular identifiers was used for the TCRbeta library. One entry per CDR3 protein results from TCRdb running MiXCR on the PCR reads. There are about 420,000 distinct CDR3 sequences in the sample; about 17% occur only once, and approximately 29% lies in the top ten. The germline V and J ends were trimmed by 1 base and 2 bases, with 11 bases remaining between them. This CDR3 has 16 amino acids. Germline V gene data show CDR1 as SGHTA and CDR2 as FQGNSA. The sample comes from a study of T-cell reconstitution after alpha-beta-depleted transplantation in children.

This chain uses TRBV7-2 with TRBJ2-2; TRBD2 is a possible D gene (6 bases). The sample in question was PBMCs, mostly from graft donor cells, obtained 360 days after TCRalphabeta/CD19-depleted stem cell transplant. This clonotype originated in a boy under two years old who had a stem cell transplant for Wiskott-Aldrich syndrome, so the T cells may come from the graft donor. CDR3 sequence (DNA): TGTGCCAGCAGCTTAGATTCGGGAGTTAACACCGGGGAGCTGTTTTTT. It translates to CASSLDSGVNTGELFF.